This entry describes one T cell receptor beta chain. TCRdb keeps only in-frame clones here, not all; method: immunoSEQ multiplex PCR. The sample yields some 83,000 clones, less than 90% seen once. V shed 2 bases and J shed 0 bases, with 14 bases lying between them. The CDR3 runs 18 residues. From germline, CDR1 is SGHTA and CDR2 FQGNSA. This entry is derived from a study of blood T cell repertoires in COVID-19. Turning to the study itself: The origin of the acute and convalescent COVID-19 samples was the United States, Italy and Spain.

The source material was peripheral blood. This sequence joins TRBV7-2 and TRBJ2-6; D perhaps matches TRBD1 (6 bases). The receptor was isolated from a man aged 45 to 65 with acute or convalescent COVID-19. CDR3 bases: TGTGCCAGCAGCTTATTCCCGGGACAAAGCTCTGGGGCCAACGTCCTGACTTTC. Amino acids: CASSLFPGQSSGANVLTF.